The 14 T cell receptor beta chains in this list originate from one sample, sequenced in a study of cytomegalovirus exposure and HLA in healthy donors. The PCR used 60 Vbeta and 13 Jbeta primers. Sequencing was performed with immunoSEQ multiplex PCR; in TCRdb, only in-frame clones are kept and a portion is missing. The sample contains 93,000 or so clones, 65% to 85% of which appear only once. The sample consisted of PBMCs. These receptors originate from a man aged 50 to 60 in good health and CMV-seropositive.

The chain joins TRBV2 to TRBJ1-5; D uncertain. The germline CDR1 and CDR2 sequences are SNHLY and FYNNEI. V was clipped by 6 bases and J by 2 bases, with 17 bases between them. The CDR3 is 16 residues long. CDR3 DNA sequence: TGTGCCAGCAGCTCCCCGGGGATGGCGGGCAATCAGCCCCAGCATTTT. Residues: CASSSPGMAGNQPQHF.

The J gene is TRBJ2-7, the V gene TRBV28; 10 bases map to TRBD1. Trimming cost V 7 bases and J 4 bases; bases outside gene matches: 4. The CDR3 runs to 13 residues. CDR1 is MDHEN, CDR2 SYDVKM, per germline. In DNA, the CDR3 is TGTGCCAGCAACACGGACAGGGGGTACGAGCAGTACTTC. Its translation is CASNTDRGYEQYF.

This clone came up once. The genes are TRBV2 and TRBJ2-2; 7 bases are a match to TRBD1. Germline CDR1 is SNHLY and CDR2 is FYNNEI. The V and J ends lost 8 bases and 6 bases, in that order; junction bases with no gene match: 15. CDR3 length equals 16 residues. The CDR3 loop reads CASPRGSPLRPGELFF. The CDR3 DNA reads TGTGCCAGCCCCAGGGGGTCTCCCCTCCGTCCCGGGGAGCTGTTTTTT.

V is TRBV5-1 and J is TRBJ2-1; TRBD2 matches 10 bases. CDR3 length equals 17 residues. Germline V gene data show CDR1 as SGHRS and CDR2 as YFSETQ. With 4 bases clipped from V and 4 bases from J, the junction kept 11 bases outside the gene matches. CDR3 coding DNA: TGCGCCAGCAGCCAACGTACCGGGACTAGCGTATACAATGAGCAGTTCTTC. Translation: CASSQRTGTSVYNEQFF.

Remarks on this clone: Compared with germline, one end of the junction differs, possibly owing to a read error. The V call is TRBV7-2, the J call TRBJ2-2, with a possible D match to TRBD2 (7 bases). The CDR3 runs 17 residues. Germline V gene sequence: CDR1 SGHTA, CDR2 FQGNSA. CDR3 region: CASRLGPLGGATGELFF. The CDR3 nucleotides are TGTGCCAGCAGATTAGGCCCACTAGGGGGGGCTACCGGGGAGCTGTTTTTT.

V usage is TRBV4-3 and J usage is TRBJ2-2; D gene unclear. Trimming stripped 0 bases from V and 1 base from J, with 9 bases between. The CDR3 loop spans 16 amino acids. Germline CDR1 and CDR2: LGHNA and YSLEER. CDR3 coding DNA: TGCGCCAGCAGCCAAGATCCGGCGGAGAACACCGGGGAGCTGTTTTTT. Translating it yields CASSQDPAENTGELFF.

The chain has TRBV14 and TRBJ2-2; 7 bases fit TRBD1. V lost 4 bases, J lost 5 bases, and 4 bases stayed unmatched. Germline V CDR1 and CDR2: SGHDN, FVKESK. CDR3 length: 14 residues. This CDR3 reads CASSRKQGTGELFF. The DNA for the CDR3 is TGTGCCAGCAGCCGGAAACAGGGGACCGGGGAGCTGTTTTTT.

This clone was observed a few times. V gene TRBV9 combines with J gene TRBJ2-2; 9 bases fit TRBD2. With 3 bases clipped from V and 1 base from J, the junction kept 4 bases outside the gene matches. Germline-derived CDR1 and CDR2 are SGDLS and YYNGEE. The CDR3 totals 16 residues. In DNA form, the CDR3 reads TGTGCCAGCAGCGAGGGAGCGGGAGGGAACACCGGGGAGCTGTTTTTT. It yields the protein CASSEGAGGNTGELFF.

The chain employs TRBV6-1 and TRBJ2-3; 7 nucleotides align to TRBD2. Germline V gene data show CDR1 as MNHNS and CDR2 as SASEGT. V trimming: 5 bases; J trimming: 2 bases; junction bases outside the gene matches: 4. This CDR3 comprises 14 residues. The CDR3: CASSTLASTDTQYF. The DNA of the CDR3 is TGTGCCAGCAGTACACTAGCGTCCACAGATACGCAGTATTTT.

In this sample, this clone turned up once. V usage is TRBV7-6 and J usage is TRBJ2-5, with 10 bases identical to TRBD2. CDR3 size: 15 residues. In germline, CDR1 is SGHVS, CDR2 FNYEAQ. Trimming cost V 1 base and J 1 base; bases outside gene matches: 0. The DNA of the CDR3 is TGTGCCAGCAGCTTAGGACTAGCGGGCCAAGAGACCCAGTACTTC. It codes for CASSLGLAGQETQYF. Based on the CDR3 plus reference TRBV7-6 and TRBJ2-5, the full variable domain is GAGVSQSPRYKVTKRGQDVALRCDPISGHVSLYWYRQALGQGPEFLTYFNYEAQQDKSGLPNDRFSAERPEGSISTLTIQRTEQRDSAMYRCASSLGLAGQETQYFGPGTRLLVL.

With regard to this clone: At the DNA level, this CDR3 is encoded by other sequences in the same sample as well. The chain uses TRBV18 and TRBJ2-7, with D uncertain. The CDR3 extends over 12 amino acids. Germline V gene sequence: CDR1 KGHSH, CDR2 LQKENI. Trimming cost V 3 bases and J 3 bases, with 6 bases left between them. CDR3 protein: CASSPSSYEQYF. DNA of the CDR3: TGTGCCAGCTCACCGTCGAGCTACGAGCAGTACTTC. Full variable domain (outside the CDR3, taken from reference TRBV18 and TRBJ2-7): NAGVMQNPRHLVRRRGQEARLRCSPMKGHSHVYWYRQLPEEGLKFMVYLQKENIIDESGMPKERFSAEFPKEGPSILRIQQVVRGDSAAYFCASSPSSYEQYFGPGTRLTVT.

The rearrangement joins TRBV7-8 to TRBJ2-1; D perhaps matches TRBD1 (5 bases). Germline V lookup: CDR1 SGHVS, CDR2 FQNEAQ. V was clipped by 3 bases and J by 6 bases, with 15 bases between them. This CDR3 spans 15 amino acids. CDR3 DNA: TGTGCCAGCAGCTTCGGCAGGGTCCAGCCCAATGAGCAGTTCTTC. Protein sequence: CASSFGRVQPNEQFF.

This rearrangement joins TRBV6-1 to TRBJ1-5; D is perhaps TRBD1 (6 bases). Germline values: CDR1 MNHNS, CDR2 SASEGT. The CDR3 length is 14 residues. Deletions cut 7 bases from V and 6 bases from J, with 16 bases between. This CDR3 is CASNTWQGSQPQHF. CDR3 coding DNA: TGTGCCAGCAACACTTGGCAGGGGAGTCAGCCCCAGCATTTT.

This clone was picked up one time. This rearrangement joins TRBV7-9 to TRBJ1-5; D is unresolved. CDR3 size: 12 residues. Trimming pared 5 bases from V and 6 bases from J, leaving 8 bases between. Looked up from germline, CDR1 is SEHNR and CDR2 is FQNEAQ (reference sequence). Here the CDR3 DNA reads TGTGCCAGCAGCCTATTCACTCAGCCCCAGCATTTT. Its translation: CASSLFTQPQHF.